The T cell receptor (beta chain) described here comes from a study of blood T cell repertoires in COVID-19. Study at large: T cells, B-cell-depleted T cells, or PBMCs provided the cDNA or gDNA that served as material.

Germline V CDR1 and CDR2: ENHRY, SYGVKD. The CDR3 consists of 15 residues. V lost 10 bases to trimming and J lost 5 bases, with 23 bases between them. As processed by the authors: Counts of nucleated cells, estimated from reference gene primer amplification, were obtained. Profiling relied on immunoSEQ multiplex PCR, and the TCRdb table lists in-frame clones only, not all of them. The DNA gave D and trimming, while V, J and clone size come from that table. The sample lists 150,000 to 250,000 clones, 70% to 80% occurring once. The material sequenced was peripheral blood. The clonotype was recovered from a middle-aged woman with COVID-19, enrolled during active disease. The chain couples TRBV10-3 to TRBJ1-2; unclear D gene. The CDR3: CANHFSSSPLYGYTF. In DNA, the CDR3 is TGTGCCAACCACTTTTCCAGTAGCCCTCTTTATGGCTACACCTTC.